Each of the 16 T cell receptor beta chains below was sequenced from the same sample in a study of PD-1 blockade in classical Hodgkin lymphoma. Assay used: immunoSEQ multiplex PCR; TCRdb lists only in-frame clones, some missing. Found here are 100,000 or so clones, roughly 89% of them singletons; the top ten hold under 8%. Relapse was seen in all patients after autologous stem cell transplantation, and brentuximab vedotin exposure was variable. This material consisted of peripheral blood mononuclear cells (PBMCs), taken before the second cycle of nivolumab. The receptor source for this set is a human donor with classical Hodgkin lymphoma.

The V and J genes are TRBV7-6 and TRBJ2-7; D is ambiguous. Germline CDR1 is SGHVS and CDR2 is FNYEAQ. There are 12 residues in the CDR3. Trimming pared 1 base from V and 5 bases from J, leaving 6 bases between. The CDR3, as DNA: TGTGCCAGCAGCTTAGGGCAAGACGAGCAGTACTTC. Translated, it gives CASSLGQDEQYF. Full variable domain (rest looked up from reference TRBV7-6 and TRBJ2-7): GAGVSQSPRYKVTKRGQDVALRCDPISGHVSLYWYRQALGQGPEFLTYFNYEAQQDKSGLPNDRFSAERPEGSISTLTIQRTEQRDSAMYRCASSLGQDEQYFGPGTRLTVT.

This clone was recorded a few times. V and J are TRBV4-3 and TRBJ2-2; tentative D call: TRBD2 (6 bases). The germline CDR1 and CDR2 sequences are LGHNA and YSLEER. This CDR3 is built from 16 residues. V lost 0 bases and J 4 bases, leaving 12 bases between the germline ends. CDR3 in DNA: TGCGCCAGCAGCCAAGATGACGTCGGGAGCACCGGGGAGCTGTTTTTT. Translation: CASSQDDVGSTGELFF.

The CDR3 nucleotides read TGTGCCAGCTCGGGGACTAGCAGGACCGGGGAGCTGTTTTTT. Its protein product is CASSGTSRTGELFF. The V call is TRBV18, the J call TRBJ2-2; 9 positions agree with TRBD2. Germline loops: CDR1 KGHSH, CDR2 LQKENI. The V and J ends lost 6 bases and 5 bases, in that order; junction bases with no gene match: 4. The CDR3 loop spans 14 amino acids.

In DNA form, the CDR3 reads TGTGCCAGCAGCTCCAGGGACAGATACACAGATACGCAGTATTTT. Residues: CASSSRDRYTDTQYF. The chain uses TRBV13 and TRBJ2-3; TRBD1 matches at 7 bases. Germline trimming cut 4 bases from V and 2 bases from J; bases unmatched to any gene: 6. The CDR3 has 15 residues. Per germline, CDR1 PRHDT and CDR2 FYEKMQ (reference sequence).

This sequence joins TRBV5-4 and TRBJ1-2; D is perhaps TRBD1 (5 bases). Between the trimmed V and J ends, which lost 4 bases and 3 bases, there was a span of 13 bases. Germline CDR1 reads SGHNT; CDR2 reads YYREEE (reference sequence). The CDR3 is made up of 14 amino acids. CDR3 in DNA: TGTGCCAGCAGCAAACCTCGGGGCGACTATGGCTACACCTTC. Encoded protein: CASSKPRGDYGYTF.

In this sample, this clone turned up a few times. This sequence joins TRBV7-9 and TRBJ1-5; D not resolved. The CDR3 is 15 residues long. Per the germline V gene, CDR1 is SEHNR and CDR2 is FQNEAQ (reference sequence). The germline V and J ends were trimmed by 2 bases and 2 bases, with 10 bases remaining between them. CDR3 nucleotide sequence: TGTGCCAGCAGCTTAATGGGGAATGGCAATCAGCCCCAGCATTTT. This gives the protein CASSLMGNGNQPQHF.

J is TRBJ1-1 and V is TRBV28; 8 bases line up with TRBD1. CDR3 length: 14 amino acids. Germline V lookup: CDR1 MDHEN, CDR2 SYDVKM. V lost 3 bases, J lost 1 base, and 1 base stayed unmatched. CDR3 sequence: CASSFQGANTEAFF. The CDR3 coding sequence is TGTGCCAGCAGTTTTCAGGGGGCGAACACTGAAGCTTTCTTT.

In DNA, the CDR3 is TGTGCCAGCAGCCCCTCCGGGACAGGTCGATACGAGCAGTACTTC. As protein: CASSPSGTGRYEQYF. The chain recombines TRBV7-7 with TRBJ2-7, with 8 bases fitting TRBD1. The length of the CDR3 is 15 residues. After removal of 5 bases from V and 4 bases from J, the junction contained 10 bases not matched to a gene. Germline CDR1 and CDR2: SSHAT and FNYEAQ (reference sequence).

The chain joins TRBV15 to TRBJ2-1; possibly TRBD2 for D (7 bases). The CDR3 is 15 amino acids. Trimming removed 4 bases from V and 4 bases from J, with 14 bases in between. Germline assignment: CDR1 LNHNV and CDR2 YYDKDF (reference sequence). Here the CDR3 DNA reads TGTGCCACCAGCAAACAGGGAGGGTCTTACAATGAGCAGTTCTTC. It specifies CATSKQGGSYNEQFF.

The V call is TRBV25-1, the J call TRBJ2-7; 7 bases map to TRBD1. The CDR3 has 14 amino acids. The V gene's germline CDR1 is MGHDK and CDR2 SYGVNS. The V gene end was trimmed by 1 base and the J gene end by 2 bases; junction bases not matched to a gene: 2. CDR3 loop: CASSEWGQTYEQYF. The DNA for the CDR3 is TGTGCCAGCAGTGAATGGGGACAGACCTACGAGCAGTACTTC.

This rearrangement joins TRBV27 to TRBJ1-2, with D tentatively TRBD1 (5 bases). The germline gives CDR1 MNHEY, CDR2 SMNVEV (reference sequence). The CDR3 is 13 residues long. Trimming pared 0 bases from V and 8 bases from J, leaving 10 bases between. CDR3 sequence (DNA): TGTGCCAGCAGTTTATCAGGGACTTGGGGCTACACCTTC. It yields the protein CASSLSGTWGYTF.

V and J are TRBV9 and TRBJ2-3; D remains unclear. Trimming took 0 bases from V and 0 from J, leaving 5 bases between them. The germline V gene has CDR1 SGDLS and CDR2 YYNGEE. This CDR3 comprises 14 residues. The CDR3 protein is CASSVVTSTDTQYF. CDR3 nucleotide sequence: TGTGCCAGCAGCGTAGTTACTAGCACAGATACGCAGTATTTT.

This clone was seen once. The rearrangement links TRBV9 to TRBJ2-7; D possibly corresponds to TRBD2 (6 bases). CDR3 length: 15 amino acids. The V end was cut by 0 bases, the J end by 0 bases, with 10 bases between. Germline-derived CDR1 and CDR2 are SGDLS and YYNGEE. The CDR3, as DNA: TGTGCCAGCAGCGTAGGGGACTTATTCTCCTACGAGCAGTACTTC. Amino acid sequence: CASSVGDLFSYEQYF.

The chain has TRBV5-1 and TRBJ2-2; D is unclear. The CDR3 has 20 amino acids. V lost 0 bases and J 1 base, leaving 22 bases between the germline ends. Germline V gives CDR1 SGHRS, CDR2 YFSETQ. CDR3 nucleotide sequence: TGCGCCAGCAGCTTGGGAGGTTTTCGAATAAGCGATATGAACACCGGGGAGCTGTTTTTT. Translated: CASSLGGFRISDMNTGELFF.

Details on this clone: A read error may produce the germline difference seen at one junction end. V and J are TRBV4-2 and TRBJ1-2; tentative D call: TRBD1 (5 bases). The CDR3 length is 16 residues. CDR1 is LGHNA, CDR2 YNFKEQ, per germline. DNA for the CDR3: TGTGCCAGCAGCCAAGATAGGAGGGGCAGGGACTATGGCCACACCTTC. Translated: CASSQDRRGRDYGHTF.

The V and J genes are TRBV7-9 and TRBJ2-7, with 10 bases identical to TRBD2. The CDR3 spans 14 residues. Trimming at V came to 5 bases and at J to 4 bases, leaving 5 bases not matched to a gene. Germline-derived CDR1 and CDR2 are SEHNR and FQNEAQ (reference sequence). The CDR3 nucleotides read TGTGCCAGCAGCCCCGGACTAGCGGAATACGAGCAGTACTTC. Residues: CASSPGLAEYEQYF.